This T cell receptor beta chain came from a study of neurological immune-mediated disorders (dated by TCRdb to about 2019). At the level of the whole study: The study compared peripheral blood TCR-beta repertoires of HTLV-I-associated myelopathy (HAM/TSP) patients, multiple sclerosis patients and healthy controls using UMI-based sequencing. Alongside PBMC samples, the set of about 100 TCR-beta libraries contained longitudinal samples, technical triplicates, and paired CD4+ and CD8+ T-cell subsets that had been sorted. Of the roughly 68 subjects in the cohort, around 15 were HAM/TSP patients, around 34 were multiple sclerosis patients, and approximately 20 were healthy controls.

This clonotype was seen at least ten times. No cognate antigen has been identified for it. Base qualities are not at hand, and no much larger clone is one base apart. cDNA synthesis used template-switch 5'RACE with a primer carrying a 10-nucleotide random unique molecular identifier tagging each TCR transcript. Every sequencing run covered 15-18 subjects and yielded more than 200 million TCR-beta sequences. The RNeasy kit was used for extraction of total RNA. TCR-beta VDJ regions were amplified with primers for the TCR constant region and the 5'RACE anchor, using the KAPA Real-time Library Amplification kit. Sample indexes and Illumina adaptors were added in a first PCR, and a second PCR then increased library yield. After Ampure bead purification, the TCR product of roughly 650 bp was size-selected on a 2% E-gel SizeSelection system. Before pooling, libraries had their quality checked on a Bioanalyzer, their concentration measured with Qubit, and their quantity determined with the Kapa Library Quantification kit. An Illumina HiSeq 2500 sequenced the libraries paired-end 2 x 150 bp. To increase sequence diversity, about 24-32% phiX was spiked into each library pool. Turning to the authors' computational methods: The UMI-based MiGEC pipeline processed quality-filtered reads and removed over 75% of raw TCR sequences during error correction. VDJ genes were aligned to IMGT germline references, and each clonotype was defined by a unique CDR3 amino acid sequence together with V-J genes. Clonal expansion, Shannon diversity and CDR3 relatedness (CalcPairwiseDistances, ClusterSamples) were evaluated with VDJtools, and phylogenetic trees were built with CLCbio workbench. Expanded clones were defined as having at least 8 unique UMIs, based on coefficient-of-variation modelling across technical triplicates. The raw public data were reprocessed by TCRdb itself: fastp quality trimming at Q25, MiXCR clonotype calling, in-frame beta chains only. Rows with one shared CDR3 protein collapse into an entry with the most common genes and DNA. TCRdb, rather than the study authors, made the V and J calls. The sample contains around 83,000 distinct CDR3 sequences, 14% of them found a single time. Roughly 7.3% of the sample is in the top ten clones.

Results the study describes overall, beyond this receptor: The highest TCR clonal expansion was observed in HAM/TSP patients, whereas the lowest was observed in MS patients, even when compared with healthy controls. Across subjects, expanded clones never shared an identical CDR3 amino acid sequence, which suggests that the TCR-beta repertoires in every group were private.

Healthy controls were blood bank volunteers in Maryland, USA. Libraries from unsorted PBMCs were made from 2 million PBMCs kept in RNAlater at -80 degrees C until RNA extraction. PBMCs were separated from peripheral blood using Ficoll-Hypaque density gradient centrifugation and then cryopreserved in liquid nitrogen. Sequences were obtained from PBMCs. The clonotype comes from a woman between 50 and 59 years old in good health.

The CDR3 in this case is CSVEDPRRPSVPDTQYF. The DNA sequence reads TGCAGCGTTGAAGATCCTAGGAGGCCCTCGGTGCCAGATACGCAGTATTTT. The sequence is built from TRBV29-1 and TRBJ2-3; TRBD2 could be the D gene, as 5 bases match. From cysteine to phenylalanine, the CDR3 is 17 amino acids long. The entry retains the CDR3 DNA only, 51 bases that are in frame from base 1. Based on the germline V gene, the CDR1 and CDR2 sequences are SQVTM and ANQGSEA. V gives up 0 bases and J gives up 4 bases, and the segment between their germline ends measures 20 bases.